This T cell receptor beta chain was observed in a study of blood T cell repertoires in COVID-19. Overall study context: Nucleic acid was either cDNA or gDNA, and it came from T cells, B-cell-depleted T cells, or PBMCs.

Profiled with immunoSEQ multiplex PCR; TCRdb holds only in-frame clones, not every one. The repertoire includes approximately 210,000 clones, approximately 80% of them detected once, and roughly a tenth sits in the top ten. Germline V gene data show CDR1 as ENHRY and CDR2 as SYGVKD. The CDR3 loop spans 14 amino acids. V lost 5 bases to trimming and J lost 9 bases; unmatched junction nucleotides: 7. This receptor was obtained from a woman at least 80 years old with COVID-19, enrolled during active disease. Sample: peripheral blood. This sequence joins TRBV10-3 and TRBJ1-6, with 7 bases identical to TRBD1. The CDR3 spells CAISSQGGGSPLHF. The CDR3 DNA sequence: TGTGCCATCAGTAGCCAGGGGGGCGGTTCACCCCTCCACTTT.